This T cell receptor (beta chain) was sequenced during a study of cytomegalovirus exposure and HLA in healthy donors. Whole-study findings and limits: Prediction of most subjects' HLA-A and HLA-B alleles by TCR beta sequences was reportedly accurate.

Primers: 60 Vbeta forward and 13 Jbeta reverse. Assay: immunoSEQ multiplex PCR; the TCRdb copy retains only in-frame clones and omits some. The sample yields around 130,000 clones, around 77% seen once. This clone was seen just once. Its antigen is unknown. The CDR3 is made up of 17 amino acids. Germline V gene data show CDR1 as LNHDA and CDR2 as SQIVND (reference sequence). Trimming took 6 bases from V and 0 from J; bases not matched to a gene: 12. This chain uses TRBV19 with TRBJ1-1; 8 positions agree with TRBD1. This clonotype was obtained from a man aged 25 to 40 in good health and CMV-seronegative. The sample was PBMCs. CDR3 DNA: TGTGCCAGTAGGACACTGCGGACAGGGAGAATGAACACTGAAGCTTTCTTT. Translation: CASRTLRTGRMNTEAFF.